The 18 T cell receptor beta chains reported below all come from one sample, sequenced in a study of Ad26.COV2.S vaccination and SARS-CoV-2 variants. The treatment is: some 20 received Ad26.COV2.S at low or high dose, single or two shots; a few received placebo; per-sample allocation not given. Sampling was done on day 63 after the first vaccine or placebo injection. Assay used: immunoSEQ multiplex PCR; TCRdb lists only in-frame clones, some missing. The data contain some 240,000 clones, roughly 89% of them singletons. The sequenced sample was peripheral blood, obtained in a trial of Ad26.COV2.S vaccine versus placebo. All receptors derive from a person aged 18-60 years who received the Ad26.COV2.S COVID-19 vaccine or a placebo.

This chain connects TRBV2 to TRBJ2-1; no firm D call. The ends were cut back, 6 bases at V and 9 bases at J, with 9 bases in the middle. From germline, CDR1 is SNHLY and CDR2 FYNNEI. The CDR3 extends over 11 amino acids. The CDR3 DNA is TGTGCCAGCAGGCAGGCAGCTGAGCAGTTCTTC. Its translation is CASRQAAEQFF. Combining the CDR3 with reference TRBV2 and TRBJ2-1 gives the whole variable domain EPEVTQTPSHQVTQMGQEVILRCVPISNHLYFYWYRQILGQKVEFLVSFYNNEISEKSEIFDDQFSVERPDGSNFTLKIRSTKLEDSAMYFCASRQAAEQFFGPGTRLTVL.

The V call is TRBV11-2, the J call TRBJ2-5, with a tentative D call TRBD1 (5 bases). The V gene lost 1 base and the J gene lost 1 base, with 10 bases spanning the gap. The CDR3 sequence is 15 residues long. Germline assignment: CDR1 SGHAT and CDR2 FQNNGV. CDR3 loop: CASSLAGPIQETQYF. CDR3 coding DNA: TGTGCCAGCAGCTTAGCAGGGCCGATCCAAGAGACCCAGTACTTC. The full variable domain, rest sourced from reference TRBV11-2 and TRBJ2-5, is EAGVAQSPRYKIIEKRQSVAFWCNPISGHATLYWYQQILGQGPKLLIQFQNNGVVDDSQLPKDRFSAERLKGVDSTLKIQPAKLEDSAVYLCASSLAGPIQETQYFGPGTRLLVL.

The table lists this clone with a count of one. The chain links TRBV19 to TRBJ1-1; D is undetermined. This CDR3 region has 13 residues. CDR1 is LNHDA and CDR2 is SQIVND in the germline V gene (reference sequence). Trimming pared 6 bases from V and 4 bases from J, leaving 12 bases between. This CDR3 reads CASRPTGSTEAFF. DNA of the CDR3: TGTGCCAGTAGACCGACCGGGAGCACTGAAGCTTTCTTT. Drawing the rest from reference TRBV19 and TRBJ1-1, the complete variable domain is DGGITQSPKYLFRKEGQNVTLSCEQNLNHDAMYWYRQDPGQGLRLIYYSQIVNDFQKGDIAEGYSVSREKKESFPLTVTSAQKNPTAFYLCASRPTGSTEAFFGQGTRLTVV.

This clone came up many times. The genes are TRBV19 and TRBJ1-3; D gene ambiguous. Deletions cut 8 bases from V and 3 bases from J, with 11 bases between. CDR1 and CDR2 from the germline V gene are LNHDA and SQIVND (reference sequence). The CDR3 runs to 13 residues. The CDR3: CASADNLGNTIYF. The DNA for the CDR3 is TGTGCCAGTGCTGACAACCTTGGAAACACCATATATTTT. Complete variable domain (other parts from reference TRBV19 and TRBJ1-3): DGGITQSPKYLFRKEGQNVTLSCEQNLNHDAMYWYRQDPGQGLRLIYYSQIVNDFQKGDIAEGYSVSREKKESFPLTVTSAQKNPTAFYLCASADNLGNTIYFGEGSWLTVV.

This rearrangement joins TRBV4-1 to TRBJ2-3; 7 bases match TRBD2. From germline, CDR1 is MGHRA and CDR2 YSYEKL. Losses at the gene ends were 4 bases for V and 4 bases for J; bases not matched to a gene: 11. The CDR3 contains 16 residues. The CDR3 DNA reads as TGCGCCAGCAGCCTACTCGGGGGGAGGGCCGCAGATACGCAGTATTTT. It encodes CASSLLGGRAADTQYF.

The chain links TRBV4-2 to TRBJ2-3; a weak D match, TRBD1 (5 bases). This CDR3 spans 15 amino acids. Germline CDR1 and CDR2: LGHNA and YNFKEQ. V dropped 4 bases and J dropped 3 bases, with 14 bases sitting between them. The CDR3 loop is CASSRPTVGTDTQYF. CDR3 coding DNA: TGTGCCAGCAGCCGACCGACAGTGGGAACAGATACGCAGTATTTT.

This chain joins TRBV7-3 and TRBJ2-1, with 10 bases that match TRBD2. The J segment lost 7 bases and the V segment lost 4 bases, leaving 7 bases of the junction unmatched. The length of the CDR3 is 15 residues. Germline values: CDR1 SGHTA, CDR2 FQGTGA. CDR3 sequence reads: CASSSESGRANEQFF. For the CDR3, the DNA is TGTGCCAGCAGCTCGGAGAGCGGGAGGGCGAATGAGCAGTTCTTC.

The V call is TRBV6-1, the J call TRBJ2-5; 8 nucleotides match TRBD2. CDR1 and CDR2 (germline): MNHNS, SASEGT. The CDR3 has 15 residues. The ends lost 2 bases at V and 1 base at J; junction bases unmatched: 3. The CDR3 nucleotides are TGTGCCAGCAGTGAAAAGACTAGCGCCCAAGAGACCCAGTACTTC. This encodes CASSEKTSAQETQYF.

The V call is TRBV6-4, the J call TRBJ2-3, with D tentatively TRBD2 (6 bases). Germline CDR1 MRHNA, CDR2 SNTAGT. There are 14 residues in the CDR3. Trimming pared 5 bases from V and 6 bases from J, leaving 15 bases between. CDR3 nucleotides: TGTGCCAGCAGTACCACTAGCAACGGGGATACGCAGTATTTT. It is translated as CASSTTSNGDTQYF.

This chain links TRBV4-2 with TRBJ1-2, with TRBD1 identical over 8 bases. V trimming: 3 bases; J trimming: 6 bases; junction bases outside the gene matches: 12. Germline lookup yields CDR1 LGHNA and CDR2 YNFKEQ. This CDR3 has 16 amino acids. CDR3 coding DNA: TGTGCCAGCAGCCAGCCTTTGGACAGGGAACGTCATGGCTACACCTTC. Protein product: CASSQPLDRERHGYTF.

The chain uses TRBV18 and TRBJ2-2, with unresolved D. V lost 2 bases and J 5 bases, leaving 6 bases between the germline ends. Per the germline V gene, CDR1 is KGHSH and CDR2 is LQKENI. CDR3 length: 13 residues. The CDR3 spells CASSPTPTGELFF. The CDR3 bases are TGTGCCAGCTCACCAACCCCGACCGGGGAGCTGTTTTTT. Together with reference TRBV18 and TRBJ2-2, the CDR3 gives the full variable domain: NAGVMQNPRHLVRRRGQEARLRCSPMKGHSHVYWYRQLPEEGLKFMVYLQKENIIDESGMPKERFSAEFPKEGPSILRIQQVVRGDSAAYFCASSPTPTGELFFGEGSRLTVL.

This clone was seen just once. This chain joins TRBV11-2 and TRBJ2-1; 8 positions agree with TRBD2. Germline lookup yields CDR1 SGHAT and CDR2 FQNNGV. V was pared by 5 bases and J by 7 bases, with 10 bases of the junction left unmatched. This CDR3 comprises 15 residues. The CDR3 loop is CASSATSGWGNEQFF. Here the CDR3 DNA reads TGTGCCAGCAGCGCCACTAGCGGATGGGGGAATGAGCAGTTCTTC.

CDR3 nucleotides: TGTGCCAGCAGCTTAGCCGGGACAGAAAATGGCTACACCTTC. Its translation is CASSLAGTENGYTF. This chain uses TRBV7-9 with TRBJ1-2, with TRBD1 matching 7 bases. This CDR3 has 14 residues. Germline CDR1 SEHNR, CDR2 FQNEAQ (reference sequence). V was clipped by 0 bases and J by 6 bases; unmatched bases: 4.

The chain uses TRBV29-1 and TRBJ1-5; D perhaps matches TRBD1 (6 bases). The CDR3 is 17 amino acids. Germline lookup yields CDR1 SQVTM and CDR2 ANQGSEA. The V end lost 4 bases, the J end lost 2 bases, and 21 bases lay between the germline ends. The CDR3 coding sequence is TGCAGCGTTGTTTCAGGGGATGGAGGGGTGGGCAATCAGCCCCAGCATTTT. This sequence encodes CSVVSGDGGVGNQPQHF.

J is TRBJ2-5 and V is TRBV3-1 (or the pseudogene TRBV3-2); possible D gene TRBD2, 5 bases. CDR1 and CDR2 from the germline V gene are LGHDT and YNNKEL (reference sequence). With 4 bases removed from V and 7 bases from J, the gap between germline ends came to 22 bases. The CDR3 is 16 amino acids. The CDR3 sequence: CASSPFGKSGPLTQYF. The CDR3 DNA reads TGTGCCAGCAGCCCCTTCGGGAAGAGCGGTCCACTGACCCAGTACTTC.

This clone came up once. The chain employs TRBV7-2 and TRBJ2-7, with D uncertain. Trimming took off 0 bases at V and 2 bases at J, with 17 bases between the two ends. Per the germline V gene, CDR1 is SGHTA and CDR2 is FQGNSA. The CDR3 is 17 residues long. DNA for the CDR3: TGTGCCAGCAGCTTAGCGGGGTTCAGCCTAGGAACCTACGAGCAGTACTTC. Its protein is CASSLAGFSLGTYEQYF. The full variable domain, rest sourced from reference TRBV7-2 and TRBJ2-7, is GAGVSQSPSNKVTEKGKDVELRCDPISGHTALYWYRQSLGQGLEFLIYFQGNSAPDKSGLPSDRFSAERTGGSVSTLTIQRTQQEDSAVYLCASSLAGFSLGTYEQYFGPGTRLTVT.

This clone showed up just a few times. V gene TRBV11-2 combines with J gene TRBJ2-2; D call uncertain. The germline CDR1 and CDR2 sequences are SGHAT and FQNNGV. The CDR3 extends over 15 amino acids. V gave up 1 base and J gave up 2 bases, with 8 bases separating them. The CDR3 DNA reads as TGTGCCAGCAGCTTAGCTTCGCGAAACACCGGGGAGCTGTTTTTT. Amino acids: CASSLASRNTGELFF.

The gene calls are TRBV19 and TRBJ1-2; perhaps TRBD1 as D (6 bases). The CDR3 is made up of 13 amino acids. V was cut by 6 bases and J by 8 bases, with 16 bases left in between. Germline loops: CDR1 LNHDA, CDR2 SQIVND (reference sequence). The CDR3 loop reads CASSLGGADGYTF. CDR3 in DNA: TGTGCCAGTAGCCTCGGGGGGGCTGACGGCTACACCTTC.